These 12 T cell receptor beta chains were sequenced from one sample in a study of low-dose radiotherapy and immunotherapy resistance in tumors. Primers used for first-strand cDNA, a TRAV- and TRBV-specific set, covered both alpha and beta chains. Both a constant-region primer and a V-primer adapter served to amplify TCRs across roughly 20 PCR cycles. In TCRdb, the reads were re-called with MiXCR into one record per CDR3 protein. The table shows under 20,000 distinct CDR3 sequences, with over 65% occurring only once. The receptors stem from a human donor with advanced metastatic prostate, ovarian, gallbladder or colorectal cancer (not recorded which). This table probably holds off-target reads from a library built for another chain.

The chain recombines TRBV6-8 with TRBJ2-5; the match to TRBD1 covers 9 bases. This CDR3 is built from 15 residues. Trimming took 4 bases from V and 5 from J; bases not matched to a gene: 8. CDR1 is MNHGY, CDR2 SAAAGT, per germline. The CDR3 DNA follows: TGTGCCAGCAGTTGGGGGGACAGGGACGACGAGACCCAGTACTTC. It codes for CASSWGDRDDETQYF.

This clonotype was counted once. This chain joins TRBV7-3 and TRBJ1-1; tentatively, D is TRBD1 (5 bases). The germline V gene has CDR1 SGHTA and CDR2 FQGTGA. V was shortened by 0 bases and J by 1 base, with 12 bases between the two germline ends. The CDR3 extends over 16 amino acids. The CDR3 spells CASSLTTGGGNTEAFF. In DNA form, the CDR3 reads TGTGCCAGCAGCTTAACCACCGGGGGAGGGAACACTGAAGCTTTCTTT.

This chain uses TRBV13 with TRBJ1-4; D is unresolved. Germline V gene data show CDR1 as PRHDT and CDR2 as FYEKMQ (reference sequence). The CDR3 has 13 amino acids. The germline V and J ends were trimmed by 4 bases and 13 bases, with 16 bases remaining between them. CDR3 nucleotide sequence: TGTGCCAGCAGCTCCTCGGGGTCCAGTGGACTGTTTTTT. The encoded protein is CASSSSGSSGLFF.

This clonotype appeared a single time. The chain employs TRBV4-1 and TRBJ2-7; a possible D gene is TRBD2 (6 bases). This CDR3 is 16 amino acids long. Germline lookup yields CDR1 MGHRA and CDR2 YSYEKL. Trimming removed 3 bases at V and 9 bases at J, with 24 bases between. In DNA form, the CDR3 reads TGCGCCAGCAGCCAGGCCCTTCCGGGAGAGTCGACGGGGCAGTACTTC. As protein: CASSQALPGESTGQYF.

This clonotype turned up a few times. This sequence joins TRBV29-1 and TRBJ2-4, with D uncertain. Germline loops: CDR1 SQVTM, CDR2 ANQGSEA. V lost 5 bases to trimming and J lost 0 bases, with 11 bases between them. The CDR3 is 14 amino acids. The CDR3 DNA reads TGCAGCGTTAGGTCCAATCTAGCCAAAAACATTCAGTACTTC. This gives the protein CSVRSNLAKNIQYF.

CDR3: CASSPQESTDTQYF. CDR3 nucleotides: TGTGCCAGTAGTCCGCAGGAGTCCACAGATACGCAGTATTTT. The gene calls are TRBV19 and TRBJ2-3, with D unclear. The germline V gene encodes CDR1 LNHDA and CDR2 SQIVND (reference sequence). The V end lost 5 bases, the J end lost 2 bases, and 11 bases lay between the germline ends. The CDR3 length is 14 residues.

The genes are TRBV9 and TRBJ2-1, with 8 bases aligning to TRBD2. Germline V gene sequence: CDR1 SGDLS, CDR2 YYNGEE. The V segment lost 4 bases and the J segment 12 bases; nucleotides outside the gene matches: 3. The CDR3 has 11 amino acids. This chain's CDR3 is CASSKGLGQFF. In DNA form, the CDR3 reads TGTGCCAGCAGCAAGGGACTAGGGCAGTTCTTC. The complete variable domain, with remaining parts taken from reference TRBV9 and TRBJ2-1, reads DSGVTQTPKHLITATGQRVTLRCSPRSGDLSVYWYQQSLDQGLQFLIQYYNGEERAKGNILERFSAQQFPDLHSELNLSSLELGDSALYFCASSKGLGQFFGPGTRLTVL.

In this sample, this clonotype turned up a few times. The chain links TRBV2 to TRBJ2-1, with D unclear. The CDR3 runs to 11 residues. The germline V gene encodes CDR1 SNHLY and CDR2 FYNNEI. Trimming took off 4 bases at V and 4 bases at J, with 2 bases between the two ends. DNA of the CDR3: TGTGCCAGCAGTGTGTACAATGAGCAGTTCTTC. Translation gives CASSVYNEQFF. The variable domain in full, with the rest retrieved from reference TRBV2 and TRBJ2-1, is EPEVTQTPSHQVTQMGQEVILRCVPISNHLYFYWYRQILGQKVEFLVSFYNNEISEKSEIFDDQFSVERPDGSNFTLKIRSTKLEDSAMYFCASSVYNEQFFGPGTRLTVL.

J is TRBJ2-1 and V is TRBV5-5; D tentatively fits TRBD1 or TRBD2 (5 bases each). Germline loops: CDR1 SGHKS, CDR2 YYEKEE (reference sequence). CDR3 size: 15 residues. V gave up 2 bases and J gave up 3 bases, with 12 bases separating them. The CDR3 nucleotides read TGTGCCAGCAGCTTTGGGGGTGGGGTCTACAATGAGCAGTTCTTC. It specifies CASSFGGGVYNEQFF.

The chain has TRBV12-3 or TRBV12-4 and TRBJ1-1; perhaps TRBD1 as D (5 bases). V was cut by 5 bases and J by 0 bases, with 13 bases left in between. The length of the CDR3 is 15 residues. This CDR3 reads CASSVRDLMNTEAFF. The CDR3 DNA follows: TGTGCCAGCAGTGTTAGGGACCTAATGAACACTGAAGCTTTCTTT.

The gene calls are TRBV7-2 and TRBJ2-5, with 12 bases aligning to TRBD2. This CDR3 comprises 14 residues. Germline assignment: CDR1 SGHTA and CDR2 FQGNSA. V shed 4 bases and J 4 bases; nucleotides not matched to a gene: 1. The CDR3 region has the DNA TGTGCCAGCAGCTCTAGCGGGAGGGCAGAGACCCAGTACTTC. This sequence encodes CASSSSGRAETQYF.

This rearrangement joins TRBV10-3 to TRBJ2-5; TRBD2 matches 7 bases. The V gene's germline CDR1 is ENHRY and CDR2 SYGVKD. V trimming: 0 bases; J trimming: 5 bases; junction bases outside the gene matches: 3. This CDR3 spans 14 amino acids. CDR3 coding DNA: TGTGCCATCAGTGAGTCGGGAGGGTGGGAGACCCAGTACTTC. It encodes CAISESGGWETQYF.